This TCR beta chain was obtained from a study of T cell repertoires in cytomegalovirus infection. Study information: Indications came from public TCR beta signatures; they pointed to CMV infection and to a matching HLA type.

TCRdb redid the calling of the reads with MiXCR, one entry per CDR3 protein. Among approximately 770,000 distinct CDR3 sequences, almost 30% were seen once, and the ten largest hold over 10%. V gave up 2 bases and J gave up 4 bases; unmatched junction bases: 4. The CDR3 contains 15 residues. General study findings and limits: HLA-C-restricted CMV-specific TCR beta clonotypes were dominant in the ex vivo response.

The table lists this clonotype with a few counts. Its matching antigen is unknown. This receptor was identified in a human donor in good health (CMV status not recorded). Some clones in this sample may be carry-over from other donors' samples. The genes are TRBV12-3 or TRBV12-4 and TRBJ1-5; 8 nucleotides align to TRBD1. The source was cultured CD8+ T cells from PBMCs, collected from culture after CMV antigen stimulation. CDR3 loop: CASSLRQGANQPQHF. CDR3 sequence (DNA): TGTGCCAGCAGTTTAAGGCAGGGGGCTAATCAGCCCCAGCATTTT.